Detailed here is one TCR beta chain. The target antigen is unknown. Germline lookup yields CDR1 SEHNR and CDR2 FQNEAQ (reference sequence). V dropped 2 bases and J dropped 0 bases, with 17 bases sitting between them. The CDR3 spans 18 residues. Method: immunoSEQ multiplex PCR; TCRdb's copy keeps in-frame clones and lacks some. Of over 100,000 clones listed, about 93% are singletons. The data are from a study of graft-versus-host responses after intestinal transplantation. The chain recombines TRBV7-9 with TRBJ2-1; D gene ambiguous. The origin of this receptor is a human donor who received an intestinal transplant. Here the sequenced sample was unstimulated CD4+ T cells sorted from spleen or lymph node cells, taken before intestinal transplant. CDR3 in amino acids: CASSLKASIKSSYNEQFF. DNA for the CDR3: TGTGCCAGCAGCTTAAAGGCGTCCATCAAGAGCTCCTACAATGAGCAGTTCTTC.